Presented here are 10 T cell receptor beta chains from one specimen sequenced in a study of blood T cell repertoires in COVID-19. TCRdb keeps only in-frame clones here, not all; method: immunoSEQ multiplex PCR. The sample contains about 59,000 clones, roughly 70% of which appear only once. Sequenced sample: peripheral blood. The receptor source for this set is a woman in her sixties or seventies with acute or convalescent COVID-19.

The chain combines TRBV6-5 with TRBJ2-7, with 9 bases identical to TRBD2. The CDR3 extends over 15 amino acids. Trimming took 5 bases from V and 1 from J; bases not matched to a gene: 6. CDR1 MNHEY and CDR2 SVGAGI come from the germline V gene. The chain's CDR3 is CASSPSTSGSYEQYV. CDR3 nucleotides: TGTGCCAGCAGTCCCTCGACTAGCGGTTCCTACGAGCAGTACGTC.

Only a few counts were recorded for this clone. The V call is TRBV4-1, the J call TRBJ2-1; TRBD2 agrees at 8 bases. CDR1 MGHRA and CDR2 YSYEKL come from the germline V gene. J was trimmed by 1 base and V by 0 bases; bases with no gene match: 5. The CDR3 has 17 amino acids. For the CDR3, the DNA is TGCGCCAGCAGCCAAGATCAGGCTAGCGGGTCCTACAATGAGCAGTTCTTC. It is translated as CASSQDQASGSYNEQFF.

The chain joins TRBV5-5 to TRBJ2-5; the match to TRBD1 covers 7 bases. The CDR3 extends over 13 amino acids. The trim removed 9 bases at V and 2 bases at J, leaving 7 bases unmatched. The V gene's germline CDR1 is SGHKS and CDR2 YYEKEE (reference sequence). The CDR3 region is CATETGLQETQYF. The CDR3 DNA sequence: TGTGCCACAGAGACAGGGCTACAAGAGACCCAGTACTTC.

The rearrangement uses TRBV2 and TRBJ1-5, with D possibly being TRBD1 (6 bases). This CDR3 region has 16 residues. Germline V gene sequence: CDR1 SNHLY, CDR2 FYNNEI. V was pared by 4 bases and J by 0 bases, with 13 bases between. The CDR3 is CASSGVGHLSNQPQHF. The CDR3 coding sequence is TGTGCCAGCAGTGGCGTGGGACACCTTAGCAATCAGCCCCAGCATTTT.

CDR3 loop: CATSDTGQNNEQFF. The CDR3 DNA is TGTGCCACCAGTGATACCGGACAGAACAATGAGCAGTTCTTC. The rearrangement joins TRBV24-1 to TRBJ2-1, with D tentatively TRBD1 (6 bases). The CDR3 length is 14 residues. Germline V gene data show CDR1 as KGHDR and CDR2 as SFDVKD. The V end was cut by 3 bases, the J end by 5 bases, with 10 bases between.

V is TRBV27 and J is TRBJ1-2; possibly TRBD1 for D (5 bases). Per germline, CDR1 MNHEY and CDR2 SMNVEV (reference sequence). The ends were cut back, 2 bases at V and 7 bases at J, with 11 bases in the middle. This CDR3 region has 13 residues. The CDR3 nucleotides read TGTGCCAGCAGTTTACTTTGGGGGGGTGGCTACACCTTC. Translation: CASSLLWGGGYTF.

This clone occurred once. The chain joins TRBV19 to TRBJ2-1, with 7 nucleotides matching TRBD1. Unmatched junction bases numbered 9, after V lost 7 bases and J lost 0 bases. Germline assignment: CDR1 LNHDA and CDR2 SQIVND (reference sequence). The CDR3 consists of 16 residues. CDR3 sequence reads: CASKDRGQSSYNEQFF. The CDR3 bases are TGTGCCAGTAAAGATAGGGGGCAAAGCTCCTACAATGAGCAGTTCTTC.

This chain uses TRBV5-1 with TRBJ1-1, with D possibly matching TRBD1 (5 bases). Trimming removed 2 bases from V and 4 bases from J, with 12 bases in between. Germline loops: CDR1 SGHRS, CDR2 YFSETQ. The CDR3 loop spans 14 amino acids. CDR3 protein: CASSLSGFSTEAFF. The CDR3 nucleotides read TGCGCCAGCAGCTTATCAGGGTTTAGCACTGAAGCTTTCTTT.

The chain recombines TRBV9 with TRBJ2-5; maybe TRBD2 (5 bases). This CDR3 spans 15 amino acids. V was pared by 0 bases and J by 3 bases, with 12 bases between. Germline loops: CDR1 SGDLS, CDR2 YYNGEE. The CDR3 protein is CASSVGGIYKETQYF. DNA for the CDR3: TGTGCCAGCAGCGTAGGAGGGATTTACAAAGAGACCCAGTACTTC.

This clone turned up a few times. The chain uses TRBV10-2 and TRBJ2-3, with 7 bases that match TRBD1. V trimming: 0 bases; J trimming: 2 bases; junction bases outside the gene matches: 11. This CDR3 has 18 amino acids. Germline V CDR1 and CDR2: WSHSY, SAAADI. The CDR3 loop is CASSESKYGTAVTDTQYF. The DNA of the CDR3 is TGCGCCAGCAGTGAGTCGAAATACGGGACAGCCGTCACAGATACGCAGTATTTT.